What follows are 16 T cell receptor beta chains derived from one specimen sequenced in a study of blood T cells in healthy people across ages (dated by TCRdb to 2015 to 2017). Libraries were prepared through 5' RACE. A second roughly 6 to 11 cycle PCR used a sample-barcoded 5' primer and a J-beta primer mix. TCRdb redid the processing of the public reads, applying fastp at Q25 and MiXCR, and retained in-frame beta chains. Here each entry gathers all rows of one CDR3 protein and keeps the most common genes and DNA. The sample table shows fewer than 2,000,000 distinct CDR3 sequences, and approximately 39% are seen once. More than 20% of the sample lies in the top ten. Sequenced material: blood. All receptors come from a human donor in good health.

V is TRBV5-6 and J is TRBJ2-7; D ambiguous. Germline V gene lookup returns CDR1 SGHDT and CDR2 YYEEEE. This CDR3 has 14 residues. Deletions cut 4 bases from V and 4 bases from J, with 15 bases between. The CDR3 reads CASSPTQLGYEQYF. For the CDR3, the DNA is TGTGCCAGCAGCCCCACGCAGCTCGGGTACGAGCAGTACTTC.

This clonotype was detected only a few times. The chain has TRBV12-3 or TRBV12-4 and TRBJ2-5, with D tentatively TRBD1 (5 bases). The CDR3 sequence is 14 residues long. V was cut by 0 bases and J by 5 bases, with 10 bases left in between. The CDR3 here is CASSLARAMETQYF. In DNA form, the CDR3 reads TGTGCCAGCAGTTTAGCCAGGGCGATGGAGACCCAGTACTTC.

The chain combines TRBV5-1 with TRBJ2-5; TRBD1 or TRBD2 may be the D gene (5 bases each). Germline-derived CDR1 and CDR2 are SGHRS and YFSETQ. The CDR3 covers 13 residues. The V end was cut by 3 bases, the J end by 0 bases, with 6 bases between. The CDR3: CASSWDHQETQYF. The DNA of the CDR3 is TGCGCCAGCAGCTGGGACCACCAAGAGACCCAGTACTTC.

The rearrangement links TRBV4-3 to TRBJ2-1; a possible D gene is TRBD1 (6 bases). The V and J ends lost 1 base and 10 bases respectively, with 14 bases between them. CDR1 is LGHNA and CDR2 is YSLEER in the germline V gene. The CDR3 contains 14 residues. CDR3 in amino acids: CASSQGAGAYEQFF. CDR3 coding DNA: TGCGCCAGCAGCCAAGGGGCAGGGGCCTACGAGCAGTTCTTC.

This clonotype was seen a handful of times. DNA of the CDR3: TGTGCCAGCAGTGTACTAGCGGGGCGAGGAGAGCAGTTCTTC. The encoded protein is CASSVLAGRGEQFF. The gene calls are TRBV2 and TRBJ2-1; TRBD2 matches at 10 bases. The V gene's germline CDR1 is SNHLY and CDR2 FYNNEI. This CDR3 is built from 14 residues. V lost 4 bases, J lost 10 bases, and 7 bases stayed unmatched.

The chain employs TRBV12-3 or TRBV12-4 and TRBJ1-5; no firm D call. Trimming pared 7 bases from V and 0 bases from J, leaving 13 bases between. The CDR3 has 15 residues. CDR3 protein: CASNLLSDSNQPQHF. In nucleotides, the CDR3 is TGTGCCAGCAACCTTCTCAGTGATAGCAATCAGCCCCAGCATTTT.

This chain links TRBV7-2 with TRBJ2-7; TRBD2 matches 9 bases. There are 17 residues in the CDR3. The germline V gene has CDR1 SGHTA and CDR2 FQGNSA. Trimming took 6 bases from V and 7 from J; bases not matched to a gene: 19. The CDR3, as DNA: TGTGCCAGCAGTTCTAAGCGGGGGGAAGCCCCCTACAATGAGCAGTACTTC. This gives the protein CASSSKRGEAPYNEQYF.

This clonotype was found a few times. This chain uses TRBV24-1 with TRBJ1-1; D is perhaps TRBD1 (6 bases). The CDR3 is 15 residues long. The germline gives CDR1 KGHDR, CDR2 SFDVKD. V was cut by 2 bases and J by 1 base, with 10 bases left in between. CDR3 in amino acids: CATSDSKTGNTEAFF. CDR3 DNA: TGTGCCACCAGTGATTCAAAGACAGGGAACACTGAAGCTTTCTTT.

The chain is built from TRBV6-2 or TRBV6-3 and TRBJ2-4; tentative D call: TRBD2 (5 bases). The CDR3 totals 20 residues. V was pared by 6 bases and J by 1 base, with 28 bases between. Germline V gene lookup returns CDR1 MNHEY and CDR2 SVGEGT. CDR3 loop: CASRHSRGTTLSGAKNIQYF. As DNA, the CDR3 is TGTGCCAGCAGACACTCACGGGGAACCACACTAAGTGGGGCCAAAAACATTCAGTACTTC.

The chain employs TRBV28 and TRBJ2-3; 7 bases fit TRBD2. Losses at the gene ends were 4 bases for V and 3 bases for J; bases not matched to a gene: 7. CDR3 length equals 15 residues. Germline V gene data show CDR1 as MDHEN and CDR2 as SYDVKM. The CDR3 region is CASSSPGGATDTQYF. Here the CDR3 DNA reads TGTGCCAGCAGTTCCCCGGGGGGAGCGACAGATACGCAGTATTTT.

On this clonotype: This may be a read error, as it is one base from a much larger clone. The chain's CDR3 is CSVEFPSAGFRETQYF. CDR3 DNA sequence: TGCAGCGTTGAATTTCCTAGTGCGGGGTTCCGAGAGACCCAGTACTTC. The rearrangement uses TRBV29-1 and TRBJ2-5; D is perhaps TRBD2 (6 bases). V lost 2 bases to trimming and J lost 4 bases, with 20 bases between them. The CDR3 is 16 residues long. Germline CDR1 reads SQVTM; CDR2 reads ANQGSEA.

The chain couples TRBV24-1 to TRBJ2-1; D is perhaps TRBD1 (6 bases). Germline CDR1 and CDR2: KGHDR and SFDVKD. The CDR3 covers 15 residues. V lost 9 bases and J lost 7, with 21 bases in between. CDR3 DNA sequence: TGTGCCACCGGAGGTAGTAATACAGGGAAGAATGAGCAGTTCTTC. Protein sequence: CATGGSNTGKNEQFF.

The rearrangement links TRBV7-9 to TRBJ2-1, with 12 bases matching TRBD2. Germline CDR1 SEHNR, CDR2 FQNEAQ (reference sequence). V was clipped by 8 bases and J by 6 bases; unmatched bases: 11. The CDR3 has 16 amino acids. Here the CDR3 reads CASDGALAGGRNEQFF. The CDR3 bases are TGTGCCAGCGATGGAGCCCTAGCGGGGGGGCGCAATGAGCAGTTCTTC.

This sequence joins TRBV28 and TRBJ1-2; D is perhaps TRBD1 (5 bases). The CDR3 is 11 residues long. Germline CDR1 and CDR2: MDHEN and SYDVKM. The CDR3 loop reads CVTTQGLAYTF. In nucleotides, the CDR3 is TGTGTCACTACCCAGGGATTGGCCTACACCTTC.

This clonotype was seen once. Sequence at one end of the junction differs from germline and may be a read error. The chain recombines TRBV20-1 with TRBJ2-7; a possible D gene is TRBD1 (6 bases). Looked up from germline, CDR1 is DFQATT and CDR2 is SNEGSKA (reference sequence). The CDR3 runs to 18 residues. CDR3 sequence (DNA): TGCAGTGCTAGAGGTCTCGGGACAAAGGACGCCAGCTCCTACGAGCGGTACTTC. Translation: CSARGLGTKDASSYERYF.

This clonotype was recorded a few times. The chain's CDR3 is CSARDRHGQETQYF. The CDR3 nucleotides read TGCAGTGCTAGAGATCGGCACGGGCAAGAGACCCAGTACTTC. The J gene is TRBJ2-5, the V gene TRBV20-1; D remains unclear. The CDR3 spans 14 residues. Germline V CDR1 and CDR2: DFQATT, SNEGSKA (reference sequence). The germline V and J ends were trimmed by 0 bases and 2 bases, with 10 bases remaining between them.